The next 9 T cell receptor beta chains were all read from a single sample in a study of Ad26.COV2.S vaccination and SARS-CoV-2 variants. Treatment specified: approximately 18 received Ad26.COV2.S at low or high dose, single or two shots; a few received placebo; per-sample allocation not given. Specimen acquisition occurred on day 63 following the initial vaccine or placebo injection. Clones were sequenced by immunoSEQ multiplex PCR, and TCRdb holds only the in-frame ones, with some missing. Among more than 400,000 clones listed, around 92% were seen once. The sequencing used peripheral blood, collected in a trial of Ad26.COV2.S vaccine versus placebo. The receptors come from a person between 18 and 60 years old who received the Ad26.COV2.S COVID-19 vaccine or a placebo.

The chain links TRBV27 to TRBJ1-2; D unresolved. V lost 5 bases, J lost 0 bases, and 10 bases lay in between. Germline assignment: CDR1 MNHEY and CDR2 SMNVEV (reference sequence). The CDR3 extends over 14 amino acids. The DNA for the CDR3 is TGTGCCAGCAGTCCCCGCGTCACTAACTATGGCTACACCTTC. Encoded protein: CASSPRVTNYGYTF.

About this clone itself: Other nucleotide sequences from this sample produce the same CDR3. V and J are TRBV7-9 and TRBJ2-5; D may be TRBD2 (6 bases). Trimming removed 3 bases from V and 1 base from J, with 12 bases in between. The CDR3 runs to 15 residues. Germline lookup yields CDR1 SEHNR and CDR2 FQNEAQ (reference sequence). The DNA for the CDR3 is TGTGCCAGCAGCTTGGGTAGCGGCTCCCAAGAGACCCAGTACTTC. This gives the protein CASSLGSGSQETQYF.

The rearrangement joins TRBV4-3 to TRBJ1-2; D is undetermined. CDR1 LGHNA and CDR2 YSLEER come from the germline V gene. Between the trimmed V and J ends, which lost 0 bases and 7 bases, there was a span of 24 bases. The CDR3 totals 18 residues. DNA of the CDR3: TGCGCCAGCAGCCAAGAAACCCCCCCGGGGATCGGCTTTAGTGGCTACACCTTC. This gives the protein CASSQETPPGIGFSGYTF.

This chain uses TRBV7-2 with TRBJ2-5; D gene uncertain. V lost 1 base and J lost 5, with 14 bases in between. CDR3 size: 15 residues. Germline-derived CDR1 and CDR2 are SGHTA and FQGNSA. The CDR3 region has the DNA TGTGCCAGCAGCTTAGTGTCCAAGGGTCGGGAGACCCAGTACTTC. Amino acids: CASSLVSKGRETQYF.

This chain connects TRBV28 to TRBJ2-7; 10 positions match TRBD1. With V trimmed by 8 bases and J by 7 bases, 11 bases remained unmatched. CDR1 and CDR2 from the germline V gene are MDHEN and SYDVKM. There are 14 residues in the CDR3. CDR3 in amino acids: CASAPDRGLGEQYF. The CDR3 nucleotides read TGTGCCAGCGCTCCTGACAGGGGGCTGGGTGAGCAGTACTTC. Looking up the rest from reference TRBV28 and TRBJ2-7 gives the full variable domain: DVKVTQSSRYLVKRTGEKVFLECVQDMDHENMFWYRQDPGLGLRLIYFSYDVKMKEKGDIPEGYSVSREKKERFSLILESASTNQTSMYLCASAPDRGLGEQYFGPGTRLTVT.

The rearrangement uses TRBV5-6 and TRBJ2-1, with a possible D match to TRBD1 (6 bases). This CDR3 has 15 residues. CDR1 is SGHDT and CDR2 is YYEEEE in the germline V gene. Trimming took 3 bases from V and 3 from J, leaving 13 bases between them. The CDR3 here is CASSSIQGYYNEQFF. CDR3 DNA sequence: TGTGCCAGCAGCTCCATACAGGGATACTACAATGAGCAGTTCTTC.

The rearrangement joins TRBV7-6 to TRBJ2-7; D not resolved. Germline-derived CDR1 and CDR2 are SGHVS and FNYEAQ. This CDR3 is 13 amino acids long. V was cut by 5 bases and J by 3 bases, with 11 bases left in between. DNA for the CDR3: TGTGCCAGCAGCCCCGGTGGGTACTACGAGCAGTACTTC. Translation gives CASSPGGYYEQYF.

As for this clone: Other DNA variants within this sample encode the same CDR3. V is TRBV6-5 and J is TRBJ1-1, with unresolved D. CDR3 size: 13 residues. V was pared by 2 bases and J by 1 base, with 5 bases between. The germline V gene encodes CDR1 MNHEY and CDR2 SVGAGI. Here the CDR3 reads CASSYLQNTEAFF. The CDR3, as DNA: TGTGCCAGCAGTTACCTTCAGAACACTGAAGCTTTCTTT.

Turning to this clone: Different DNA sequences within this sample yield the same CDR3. The CDR3 loop reads CASSRDRNQPQHF. CDR3 bases: TGTGCCAGCAGTCGGGACCGCAATCAGCCCCAGCATTTT. The chain carries TRBV28 and TRBJ1-5, with D possibly matching TRBD1 (5 bases). Germline loops: CDR1 MDHEN, CDR2 SYDVKM. The germline V and J ends were trimmed by 5 bases and 2 bases, with 7 bases remaining between them. The CDR3 runs 13 residues.